The 9 T cell receptor beta chains presented below share a single source sample, sequenced in a study of molecular identifiers for immune sequencing clone quantification. TCRdb re-derived calls from the PCR reads in MiXCR, one entry per CDR3 protein. The data show approximately 550,000 distinct CDR3 sequences, with less than 30% seen just once and roughly 0.79% held by the top ten. Source material: naive CD8+ T cells from blood, with Jurkat cell RNA spiked in. The subset denotes: FACS-sorted CD8+CD4-CCR7+CD45RA+ naive T cells. These receptors came from a human donor in good health. Some libraries in this study had Jurkat cell RNA spiked in.

V gene TRBV6-6 combines with J gene TRBJ2-1; 9 nucleotides match TRBD2. The germline V gene encodes CDR1 MNHNY and CDR2 SVGAGI (reference sequence). The CDR3 is 16 amino acids. Trimming at V came to 5 bases and at J to 6 bases, leaving 11 bases not matched to a gene. CDR3 sequence reads: CASSPSTSGYSNEQFF. CDR3 DNA: TGTGCCAGCAGTCCATCGACTAGCGGTTATAGCAATGAGCAGTTCTTC.

A few counts support this clonotype. The V call is TRBV4-3, the J call TRBJ1-1; 8 nucleotides line up with TRBD1. V lost 0 bases to trimming and J lost 8 bases; unmatched junction nucleotides: 5. Germline V CDR1 and CDR2: LGHNA, YSLEER. The CDR3 contains 14 residues. The CDR3 nucleotides are TGCGCCAGCAGCCAAGAACAGGGGGGCGACGAAGCTTTCTTT. Translated, it gives CASSQEQGGDEAFF.

On this clonotype: A read error is possible here, since a much larger clone lies one base away. The CDR3 nucleotides read TGTGCCAGCAGCTTAGCTAGCGGGAGCTTCGAGACCCAGCACTTC. Its protein is CASSLASGSFETQHF. The gene calls are TRBV7-9 and TRBJ2-5; 9 bases agree with TRBD2. This CDR3 is built from 15 residues. The germline V gene encodes CDR1 SEHNR and CDR2 FQNEAQ (reference sequence).

CDR3 amino acids: CSVEEGLNSGNTIYF. The CDR3 bases are TGCAGCGTTGAAGAGGGACTGAACTCTGGAAACACCATATATTTT. The gene calls are TRBV29-1 and TRBJ1-3, with a possible D match to TRBD1 (5 bases). The CDR3 loop spans 15 amino acids. CDR1 is SQVTM, CDR2 ANQGSEA, per germline. Between the trimmed V and J ends, which lost 0 bases and 0 bases, there was a span of 9 bases.

A few counts support this clonotype. V usage is TRBV11-2 and J usage is TRBJ1-1, with D uncertain. V gave up 1 base and J gave up 7 bases, with 10 bases separating them. CDR1 and CDR2 from the germline V gene are SGHAT and FQNNGV. This CDR3 has 13 residues. The DNA for the CDR3 is TGTGCCAGCAGCTTAGCGCAAGCCCTTGAAGCTTTCTTT. Translated: CASSLAQALEAFF.

The chain carries TRBV6-2 or TRBV6-3 and TRBJ1-5; no clear D. Trimming cost V 6 bases and J 5 bases, with 14 bases left between them. Germline values: CDR1 MNHEY, CDR2 SVGEGT. The CDR3 sequence is 14 residues long. The DNA for the CDR3 is TGTGCCAGCAGCCCCAGCTGGAGTGATCAGCCCCAGCATTTT. Protein sequence: CASSPSWSDQPQHF.

The V gene is TRBV4-2, the J gene TRBJ1-5; D is undetermined. There are 15 residues in the CDR3. The germline V and J ends were trimmed by 2 bases and 3 bases, with 11 bases remaining between them. Germline CDR1 and CDR2: LGHNA and YNFKEQ. DNA for the CDR3: TGTGCCAGCAGCCAAAACATTCTATCCAATCAGCCCCAGCATTTT. It yields the protein CASSQNILSNQPQHF.

Only a few counts were recorded for this clonotype. The chain couples TRBV6-2 or TRBV6-3 to TRBJ2-2; 9 bases fit TRBD2. The CDR3 consists of 18 residues. V lost 0 bases to trimming and J lost 1 base; unmatched junction nucleotides: 6. CDR1 MNHEY and CDR2 SVGEGT come from the germline V gene. The CDR3 sequence is CASSYSRLAGMNTGELFF. The CDR3 DNA follows: TGTGCCAGCAGTTACTCGAGGCTAGCGGGGATGAACACCGGGGAGCTGTTTTTT.

The chain recombines TRBV27 with TRBJ1-2; unclear D gene. The CDR3 loop spans 17 amino acids. CDR1 MNHEY and CDR2 SMNVEV come from the germline V gene (reference sequence). Trimming pared 0 bases from V and 2 bases from J, leaving 16 bases between. CDR3 in amino acids: CASSLSWTLRPNYGYTF. DNA for the CDR3: TGTGCCAGCAGTTTATCGTGGACCTTACGCCCGAACTATGGCTACACCTTC.